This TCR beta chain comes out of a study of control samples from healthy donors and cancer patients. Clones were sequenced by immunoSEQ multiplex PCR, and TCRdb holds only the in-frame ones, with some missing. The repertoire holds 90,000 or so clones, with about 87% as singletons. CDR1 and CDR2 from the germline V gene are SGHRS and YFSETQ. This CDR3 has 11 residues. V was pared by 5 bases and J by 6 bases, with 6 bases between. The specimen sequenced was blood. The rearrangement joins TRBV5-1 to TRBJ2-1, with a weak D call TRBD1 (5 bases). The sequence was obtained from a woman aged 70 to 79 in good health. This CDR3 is CASRDINEQFF. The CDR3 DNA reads TGCGCCAGCAGGGACATCAATGAGCAGTTCTTC.